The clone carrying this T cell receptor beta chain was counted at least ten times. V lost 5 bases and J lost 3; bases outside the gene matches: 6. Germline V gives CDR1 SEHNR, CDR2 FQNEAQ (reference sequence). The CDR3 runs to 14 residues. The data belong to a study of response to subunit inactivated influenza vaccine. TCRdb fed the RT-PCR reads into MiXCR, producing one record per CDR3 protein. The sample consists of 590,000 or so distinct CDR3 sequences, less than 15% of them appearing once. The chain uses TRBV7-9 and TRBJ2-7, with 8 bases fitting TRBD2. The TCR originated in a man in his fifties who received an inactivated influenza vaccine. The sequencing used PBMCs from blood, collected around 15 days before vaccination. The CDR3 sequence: CASSPGLAGYEQYF. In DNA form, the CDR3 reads TGTGCCAGCAGCCCCGGCCTAGCGGGCTACGAGCAGTACTTC. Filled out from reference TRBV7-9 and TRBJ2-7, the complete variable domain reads DTGVSQNPRHKITKRGQNVTFRCDPISEHNRLYWYRQTLGQGPEFLTYFQNEAQLEKSRLLSDRFSAERPKGSFSTLEIQRTEQGDSAMYLCASSPGLAGYEQYFGPGTRLTVT.